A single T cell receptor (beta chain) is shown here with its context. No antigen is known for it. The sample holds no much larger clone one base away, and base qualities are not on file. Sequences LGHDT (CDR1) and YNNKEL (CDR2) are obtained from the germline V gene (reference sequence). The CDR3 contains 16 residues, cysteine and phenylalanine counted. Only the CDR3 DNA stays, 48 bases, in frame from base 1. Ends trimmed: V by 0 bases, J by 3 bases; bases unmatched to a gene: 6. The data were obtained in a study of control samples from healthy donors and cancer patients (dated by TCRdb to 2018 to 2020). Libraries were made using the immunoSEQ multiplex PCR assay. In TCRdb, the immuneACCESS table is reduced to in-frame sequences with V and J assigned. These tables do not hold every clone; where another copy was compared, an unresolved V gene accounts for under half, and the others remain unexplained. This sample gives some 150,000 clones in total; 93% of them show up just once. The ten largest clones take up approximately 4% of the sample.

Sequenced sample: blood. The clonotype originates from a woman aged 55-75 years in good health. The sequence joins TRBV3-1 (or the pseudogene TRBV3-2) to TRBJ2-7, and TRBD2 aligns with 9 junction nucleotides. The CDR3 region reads CASSQEPAGGLYEQYF. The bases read TGTGCCAGCAGCCAAGAACCAGCGGGAGGCCTCTACGAGCAGTACTTC.